These 14 T cell receptor beta chains were sequenced from one sample in a study of blood T cell repertoires in COVID-19. The method was immunoSEQ multiplex PCR; TCRdb's version includes in-frame clones alone and lacks a portion of them. The sample has under 200,000 clones; approximately 86% are singletons. Material: peripheral blood. Receptor source: a man aged 55 to 69 with acute or convalescent COVID-19.

This sequence joins TRBV7-9 and TRBJ2-1; D unresolved. CDR3 length: 13 amino acids. Per the germline V gene, CDR1 is SEHNR and CDR2 is FQNEAQ (reference sequence). Trimming took off 5 bases at V and 5 bases at J, with 10 bases between the two ends. The CDR3 bases are TGTGCCAGCAGCGGTACAGTCAACAATGAGCAGTTCTTC. Translation gives CASSGTVNNEQFF.

The V call is TRBV6-5, the J call TRBJ1-1; TRBD1 agrees at 7 bases. Germline CDR1 is MNHEY and CDR2 is SVGAGI. Trimming cost V 6 bases and J 5 bases; bases outside gene matches: 9. The CDR3 has 14 amino acids. CDR3: CASRAGGWMTEAFF. The CDR3 region has the DNA TGTGCCAGCAGAGCAGGGGGTTGGATGACTGAAGCTTTCTTT.

The rearrangement uses TRBV27 and TRBJ2-5, with 10 bases that match TRBD1. V lost 0 bases, J lost 4 bases, and 5 bases stayed unmatched. Germline V lookup: CDR1 MNHEY, CDR2 SMNVEV (reference sequence). CDR3 length: 16 residues. The CDR3 DNA reads TGTGCCAGCAGTTTATCCGGGACAGGGGACCCAGAGACCCAGTACTTC. The encoded protein is CASSLSGTGDPETQYF.

The rearrangement uses TRBV5-1 and TRBJ1-2, with D tentatively TRBD1 (6 bases). The CDR3 contains 16 residues. V was trimmed by 0 bases and J by 4 bases, leaving 16 bases between them. CDR1 is SGHRS and CDR2 is YFSETQ in the germline V gene. The chain's CDR3 is CASSLGSTGPSYGYTF. The CDR3 DNA follows: TGCGCCAGCAGCTTGGGTTCGACAGGACCATCCTATGGCTACACCTTC. Full variable domain (missing parts from reference TRBV5-1 and TRBJ1-2): KAGVTQTPRYLIKTRGQQVTLSCSPISGHRSVSWYQQTPGQGLQFLFEYFSETQRNKGNFPGRFSGRQFSNSRSEMNVSTLELGDSALYLCASSLGSTGPSYGYTFGSGTRLTVV.

The chain has TRBV10-3 and TRBJ1-2; D is unclear. CDR1 ENHRY and CDR2 SYGVKD come from the germline V gene. The CDR3 length is 14 residues. V lost 2 bases to trimming and J lost 5 bases, with 12 bases between them. CDR3: CAISETDGIYGYTF. The CDR3 nucleotides read TGTGCCATCAGTGAGACCGACGGGATATATGGCTACACCTTC.

The CDR3 DNA reads as TGTGCCAGCAGTCGAATGGGGCAGGGGGAAGAGACCCAGTACTTC. Its protein is CASSRMGQGEETQYF. The chain has TRBV3-1 (or the pseudogene TRBV3-2) and TRBJ2-5, with 7 bases aligning to TRBD1. Trimming at V came to 6 bases and at J to 3 bases, leaving 10 bases not matched to a gene. The CDR3 contains 15 residues. Germline-derived CDR1 and CDR2 are LGHDT and YNNKEL (reference sequence).

The chain is built from TRBV13 and TRBJ1-4, with D perhaps matching TRBD1 (5 bases). V lost 1 base and J lost 6, with 15 bases in between. This CDR3 region has 16 residues. Germline lookup yields CDR1 PRHDT and CDR2 FYEKMQ (reference sequence). DNA for the CDR3: TGTGCCAGCAGCTTAGCGGGGAGGGACGGGGATGAAAAACTGTTTTTT. It codes for CASSLAGRDGDEKLFF.

This chain links TRBV10-1 with TRBJ2-5; 10 bases align to TRBD2. With V trimmed by 3 bases and J by 4 bases, 5 bases remained unmatched. CDR3 length: 15 amino acids. Looked up from germline, CDR1 is WNHNN and CDR2 is SYGVQD (reference sequence). The CDR3, as DNA: TGCGCCAGCAGTGATGGGGCTAGCGGGAGAGAGACCCAGTACTTC. Translated: CASSDGASGRETQYF.

The J gene is TRBJ1-1, the V gene TRBV2; D remains unclear. V lost 6 bases, J lost 0 bases, and 8 bases lay in between. The CDR3 totals 13 residues. Germline-derived CDR1 and CDR2 are SNHLY and FYNNEI. The CDR3 region has the DNA TGTGCCAGCAGGAAGGAGCTGAACACTGAAGCTTTCTTT. Translation: CASRKELNTEAFF. Looking up the rest from reference TRBV2 and TRBJ1-1 gives the full variable domain: EPEVTQTPSHQVTQMGQEVILRCVPISNHLYFYWYRQILGQKVEFLVSFYNNEISEKSEIFDDQFSVERPDGSNFTLKIRSTKLEDSAMYFCASRKELNTEAFFGQGTRLTVV.

This clone was seen only once. V gene TRBV5-1 combines with J gene TRBJ1-2; possibly TRBD1 for D (5 bases). This CDR3 region has 12 residues. Germline-derived CDR1 and CDR2 are SGHRS and YFSETQ. Between the trimmed V and J ends, which lost 2 bases and 10 bases, there was a span of 12 bases. The CDR3 nucleotides are TGCGCCAGCAGCTTCTCTCAGGGTGTCTACACCTTC. It encodes CASSFSQGVYTF.

The V gene is TRBV4-1, the J gene TRBJ2-2, with 12 bases identical to TRBD1. The CDR3 runs to 15 residues. Germline V CDR1 and CDR2: MGHRA, YSYEKL. V shed 4 bases, J shed 6 bases, and the junction held 3 bases outside the gene matches. CDR3 amino acids: CASSRGQGAPGELFF. In nucleotides, the CDR3 is TGCGCCAGCAGCCGGGGACAGGGGGCCCCCGGGGAGCTGTTTTTT.

The chain is built from TRBV5-5 and TRBJ2-6; 8 nucleotides agree with TRBD2. The CDR3 sequence is 16 residues long. The V gene's germline CDR1 is SGHKS and CDR2 YYEKEE (reference sequence). Germline trimming cut 4 bases from V and 0 bases from J; bases unmatched to any gene: 3. CDR3 loop: CASSPGGTSGANVLTF. CDR3 nucleotides: TGTGCCAGCAGCCCGGGGGGGACCTCTGGGGCCAACGTCCTGACTTTC.

V gene TRBV5-1 combines with J gene TRBJ1-2, with TRBD1 matching 7 bases. There are 15 residues in the CDR3. Per the germline V gene, CDR1 is SGHRS and CDR2 is YFSETQ. V lost 4 bases and J lost 2; bases outside the gene matches: 8. CDR3 sequence reads: CASSRGTVQNYGYTF. In DNA form, the CDR3 reads TGCGCCAGCAGCCGAGGGACAGTCCAAAACTATGGCTACACCTTC.

This clone occurred a few times. CDR3 in DNA: TGTGCCAGCAGACTCGATCTAGCGGGACTTACCGGGGAGCTGTTTTTT. It specifies CASRLDLAGLTGELFF. V usage is TRBV7-2 and J usage is TRBJ2-2; 9 bases agree with TRBD2. The V and J ends lost 6 bases and 5 bases, in that order; junction bases with no gene match: 10. The CDR3 is 16 amino acids. Looked up from germline, CDR1 is SGHTA and CDR2 is FQGNSA.